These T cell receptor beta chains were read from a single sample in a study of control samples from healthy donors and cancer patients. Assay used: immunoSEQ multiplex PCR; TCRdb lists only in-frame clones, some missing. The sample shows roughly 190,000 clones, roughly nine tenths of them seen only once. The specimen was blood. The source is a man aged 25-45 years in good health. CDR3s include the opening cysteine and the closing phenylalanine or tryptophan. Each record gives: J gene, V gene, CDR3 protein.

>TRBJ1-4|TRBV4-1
CASMDRGANEKLFF
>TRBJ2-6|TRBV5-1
CASSLGSGANVLTF
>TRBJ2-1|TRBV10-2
CASSEARRGGHSNEQFF
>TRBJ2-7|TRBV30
CAWKGSSSYEQYF
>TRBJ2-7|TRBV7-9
CASSKSSGGHLSYEQYF
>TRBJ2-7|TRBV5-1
CASSPPGTGAYEQYF
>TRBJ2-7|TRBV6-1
CASSDTGGIYEQYF
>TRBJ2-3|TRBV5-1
CASSLEGRGGADTQYF
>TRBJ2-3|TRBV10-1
CASSHYTDTQYF
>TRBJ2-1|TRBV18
CASSPAGARSNEQFF
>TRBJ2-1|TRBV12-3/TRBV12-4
CASSRTGTWEQFF
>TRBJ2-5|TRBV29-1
CSVLGRDQETQYF
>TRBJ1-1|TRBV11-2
CASSAGENTEAFF
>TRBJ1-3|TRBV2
CASSGGAGNTIYF
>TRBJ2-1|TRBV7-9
CASSDGLAGGPIAEQFF
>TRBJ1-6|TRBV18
CASSFGGYNSPLHF
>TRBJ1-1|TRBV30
CAWSLNTEAFF